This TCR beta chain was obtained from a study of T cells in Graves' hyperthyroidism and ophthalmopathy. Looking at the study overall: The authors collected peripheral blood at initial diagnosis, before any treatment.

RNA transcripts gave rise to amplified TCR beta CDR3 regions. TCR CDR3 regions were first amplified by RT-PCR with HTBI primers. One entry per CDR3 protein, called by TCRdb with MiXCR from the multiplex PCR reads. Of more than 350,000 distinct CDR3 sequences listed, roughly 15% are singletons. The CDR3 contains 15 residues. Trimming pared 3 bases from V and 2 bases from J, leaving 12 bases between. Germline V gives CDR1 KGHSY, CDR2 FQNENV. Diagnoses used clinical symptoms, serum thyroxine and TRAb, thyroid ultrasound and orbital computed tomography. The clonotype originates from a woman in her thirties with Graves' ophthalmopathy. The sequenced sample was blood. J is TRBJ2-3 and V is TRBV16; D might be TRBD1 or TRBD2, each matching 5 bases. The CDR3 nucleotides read TGTGCCAGCAGCCAGAGGGGAGATAACACAGATACGCAGTATTTT. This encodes CASSQRGDNTDTQYF.